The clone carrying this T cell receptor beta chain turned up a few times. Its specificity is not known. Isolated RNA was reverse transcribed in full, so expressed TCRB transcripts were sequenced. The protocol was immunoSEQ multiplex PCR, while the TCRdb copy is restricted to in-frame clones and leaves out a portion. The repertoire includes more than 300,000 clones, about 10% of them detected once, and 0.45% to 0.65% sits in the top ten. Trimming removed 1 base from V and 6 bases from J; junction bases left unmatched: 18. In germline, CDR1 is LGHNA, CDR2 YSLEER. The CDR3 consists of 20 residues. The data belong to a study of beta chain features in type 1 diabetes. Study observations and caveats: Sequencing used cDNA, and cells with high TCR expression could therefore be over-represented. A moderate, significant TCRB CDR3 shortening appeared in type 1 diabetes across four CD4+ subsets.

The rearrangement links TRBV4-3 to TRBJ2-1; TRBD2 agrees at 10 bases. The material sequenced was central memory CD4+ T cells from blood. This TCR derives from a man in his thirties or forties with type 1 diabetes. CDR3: CASSQVYPSGSYEKANEQFF. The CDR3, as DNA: TGCGCCAGCAGCCAAGTATACCCTAGCGGGAGCTACGAGAAGGCCAATGAGCAGTTCTTC.